The entry below gives a single T cell receptor beta chain sequence along with its context. The data stem from a study of Graves' ophthalmopathy and Graves' hyperthyroidism. Amplification of the TCR beta CDR3 regions used RNA transcripts (as template). A first-round RT-PCR used HTBI primers, followed by a second-round multiplex PCR. MiXCR, applied by TCRdb to the multiplex PCR reads, yields one record per CDR3 protein. The sample records around 660,000 distinct CDR3 sequences, roughly 41% being singletons. Among the exclusions were patients with other autoimmune diseases, uncontrolled infections, pregnancy or lactation. The authors diagnosed from clinical symptoms, serum thyroxine, TRAb, thyroid ultrasound and orbital computed tomography. The PBMCs used were ones drawn from approximately 10 ml of fresh peripheral blood. V gave up 6 bases and J gave up 7 bases; unmatched junction bases: 14. In germline, CDR1 is SNHLY, CDR2 FYNNEI. The CDR3 runs 15 residues.

The rearrangement joins TRBV2 to TRBJ2-7; 8 nucleotides line up with TRBD2. Sequencing was done on a sample of peripheral blood. The TCR originated in an adult man with Graves' ophthalmopathy. CDR3 region: CASSSRAAGVSEQYF. The CDR3 DNA is TGTGCCAGCAGCTCGAGGGCAGCGGGGGTTTCTGAGCAGTACTTC.